Here is one T cell receptor beta chain with its context. This sample stems from a study of OX40 agonist ivuxolimab in advanced cancers. Profiled with immunoSEQ multiplex PCR; TCRdb holds only in-frame clones, not every one. The data hold over 40,000 clones, with 75% to 90% observed a single time. V was clipped by 3 bases and J by 2 bases, with 17 bases between them. The CDR3 has 16 amino acids. In germline, CDR1 is SGHRS, CDR2 YFSETQ. The sequence derives from an adult with an advanced solid tumor such as melanoma, head and neck, liver or kidney cancer. The chain joins TRBV5-1 to TRBJ2-5; maybe TRBD2 (6 bases). The sequencing here drew on CD4+ or CD8+ T cells sorted from blood, taken in a trial of the OX40 agonist ivuxolimab. This CDR3 is CASSSVGGHSQETQYF. The CDR3 bases are TGCGCCAGCAGCTCCGTCGGAGGGCATAGTCAAGAGACCCAGTACTTC.